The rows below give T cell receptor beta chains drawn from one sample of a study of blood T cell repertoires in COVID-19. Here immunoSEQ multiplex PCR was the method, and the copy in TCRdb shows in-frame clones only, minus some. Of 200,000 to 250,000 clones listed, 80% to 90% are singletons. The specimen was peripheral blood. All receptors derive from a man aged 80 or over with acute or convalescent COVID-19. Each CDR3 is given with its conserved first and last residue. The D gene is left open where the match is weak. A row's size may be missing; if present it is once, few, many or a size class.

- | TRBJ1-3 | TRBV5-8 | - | CASSRTGSGNTIYF | TGTGCCAGCAGCCGAACAGGGTCTGGAAACACCATATATTTT
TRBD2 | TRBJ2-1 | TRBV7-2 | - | CASSFTGGSYNEQFF | TGTGCCAGCAGCTTTACGGGGGGGAGCTACAATGAGCAGTTCTTC
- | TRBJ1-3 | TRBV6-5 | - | CASSLTGLSGNTIYF | TGTGCCAGCAGTTTGACAGGCCTCTCTGGAAACACCATATATTTT
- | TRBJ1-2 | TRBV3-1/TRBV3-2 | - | CASSQARPGGYTF | TGTGCCAGCAGCCAAGCCCGCCCGGGTGGCTACACCTTC
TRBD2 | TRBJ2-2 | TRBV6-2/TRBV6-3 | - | CASSYRPAGGTGELFF | TGTGCCAGCAGTTACCGCCCAGCGGGAGGAACCGGGGAGCTGTTTTTT
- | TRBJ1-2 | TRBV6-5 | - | CASSYRRTANYGYTF | TGTGCCAGCAGTTACAGACGGACAGCTAACTATGGCTACACCTTC
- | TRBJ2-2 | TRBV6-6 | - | CAVRGNTGELFF | TGTGCCGTGCGGGGGAACACCGGGGAGCTGTTTTTT
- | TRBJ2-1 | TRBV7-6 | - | CASSLVGSGYNEQFF | TGTGCCAGCAGCTTAGTGGGTAGCGGATACAATGAGCAGTTCTTC
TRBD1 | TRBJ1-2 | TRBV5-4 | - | CASSGGQGNGYTF | TGTGCCAGCAGCGGGGGACAGGGGAATGGCTACACCTTC
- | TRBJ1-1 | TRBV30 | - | CAWSRTQNTEAFF | TGTGCCTGGAGCCGTACACAGAACACTGAAGCTTTCTTT
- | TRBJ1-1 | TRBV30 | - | CAWSRFLNTEAFF | TGTGCCTGGAGCCGGTTTTTGAACACTGAAGCTTTCTTT
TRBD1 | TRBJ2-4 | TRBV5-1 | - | CASSLLTGRDIQYF | TGCGCCAGCAGCTTGCTGACAGGGCGGGACATTCAGTACTTC
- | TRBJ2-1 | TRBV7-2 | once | CASSLGLPRYNEQFF | TGTGCCAGCAGCTTGGGCCTACCTCGTTACAATGAGCAGTTCTTC
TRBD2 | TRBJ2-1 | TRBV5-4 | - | CASSLPSGNEQFF | TGTGCCAGCAGCTTGCCTAGCGGCAATGAGCAGTTCTTC
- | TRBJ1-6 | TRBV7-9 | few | CASSPEFTGDSNSPLHF | TGTGCCAGCAGCCCCGAATTCACGGGGGATAGTAATTCACCCCTCCACTTT
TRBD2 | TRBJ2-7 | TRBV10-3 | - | CAIAPASSGGIYEQYF | TGTGCCATCGCCCCCGCCTCTAGCGGGGGCATATACGAGCAGTACTTC
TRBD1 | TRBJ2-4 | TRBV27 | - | CASSLRQGLVNIQYF | TGTGCCAGCAGTCTCCGACAGGGGCTGGTAAACATTCAGTACTTC
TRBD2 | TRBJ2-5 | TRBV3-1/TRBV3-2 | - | CASSQDRWGASGPQETQYF | TGTGCCAGCAGCCAAGATCGTTGGGGGGCTAGCGGGCCCCAAGAGACCCAGTACTTC
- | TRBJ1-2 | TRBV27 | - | CASRSPLQGTYGYTF | TGTGCCAGCAGAAGCCCTTTACAGGGAACCTATGGCTACACCTTC
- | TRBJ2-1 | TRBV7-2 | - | CASSPRGGGFEQFF | TGTGCCAGCAGCCCGAGGGGAGGGGGGTTTGAGCAGTTCTTC
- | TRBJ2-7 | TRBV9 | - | CASSVEGRGYEQYF | TGTGCCAGCAGCGTAGAGGGAAGGGGCTACGAGCAGTACTTC
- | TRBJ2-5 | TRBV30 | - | CAWNAGSRGTQYF | TGTGCCTGGAACGCCGGGTCAAGAGGGACCCAGTACTTC
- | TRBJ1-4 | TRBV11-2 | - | CASSLRVGAGFKMGEKLFF | TGTGCCAGCAGCTTACGGGTTGGGGCAGGGTTCAAAATGGGTGAAAAACTGTTTTTT
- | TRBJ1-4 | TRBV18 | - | CASSPQGFREKLFF | TGTGCCAGCTCACCGCAGGGGTTTCGAGAAAAACTGTTTTTT
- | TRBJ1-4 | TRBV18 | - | CASSDTGHQEKLFF | TGTGCCAGCTCTGACACAGGGCACCAAGAAAAACTGTTTTTT
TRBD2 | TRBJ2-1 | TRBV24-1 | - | CATSEHGGLASNEQFF | TGTGCCACCAGTGAACACGGCGGACTAGCGAGCAATGAGCAGTTCTTC
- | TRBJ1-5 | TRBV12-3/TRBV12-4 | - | CASSPVSNQPQHF | TGTGCCAGCAGTCCCGTAAGCAATCAGCCCCAGCATTTT
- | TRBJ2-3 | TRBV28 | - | CASSLGPRTDTQYF | TGTGCCAGCAGTTTAGGTCCTAGGACAGATACGCAGTATTTT
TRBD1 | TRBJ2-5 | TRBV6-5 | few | CASRRQGQETQYF | TGTGCCAGCAGAAGACAGGGGCAGGAGACCCAGTACTTC
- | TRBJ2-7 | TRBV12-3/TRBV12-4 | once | CASSSDSYEQYF | TGTGCCAGCAGTTCAGACTCCTACGAGCAGTACTTC
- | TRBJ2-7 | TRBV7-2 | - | CASSLAQRETSREQYF | TGTGCCAGCAGCTTAGCGCAAAGGGAAACTAGTCGCGAGCAGTACTTC
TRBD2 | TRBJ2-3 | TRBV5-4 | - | CASSPASGLSTDTQYF | TGTGCCAGCAGCCCAGCTAGCGGACTAAGCACAGATACGCAGTATTTT
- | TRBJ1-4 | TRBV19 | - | CASSNGRVNNEKLFF | TGTGCCAGTAGCAACGGGAGGGTCAATAATGAAAAACTGTTTTTT
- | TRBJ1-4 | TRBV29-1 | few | CSVGEGTEGEKLFF | TGCAGCGTCGGGGAGGGGACGGAAGGAGAAAAACTGTTTTTT
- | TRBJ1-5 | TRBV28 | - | CASRNGGQGNQPQHF | TGTGCCAGCAGGAACGGGGGGCAAGGCAATCAGCCCCAGCATTTT
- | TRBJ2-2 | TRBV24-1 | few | CATSDHGANTGELFF | TGTGCCACCAGTGACCACGGAGCGAACACCGGGGAGCTGTTTTTT
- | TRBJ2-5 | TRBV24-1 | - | CATSDFRGTQYF | TGTGCCACCAGTGATTTTAGGGGAACCCAGTACTTC
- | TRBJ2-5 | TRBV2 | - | CASSAWRAEETQYF | TGTGCCAGCAGCGCCTGGCGGGCCGAGGAGACCCAGTACTTC
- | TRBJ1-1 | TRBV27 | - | CASSLIENTEAFF | TGTGCCAGCAGTTTGATAGAGAACACTGAAGCTTTCTTT
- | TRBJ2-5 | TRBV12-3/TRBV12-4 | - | CASSFLETQYF | TGTGCCAGCAGTTTCCTGGAGACCCAGTACTTC
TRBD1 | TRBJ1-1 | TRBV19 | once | CASTLKSTGSTEAFF | TGTGCCAGTACCCTCAAATCGACAGGGAGCACTGAAGCTTTCTTT